This T cell receptor (beta chain) was captured by sequencing in a study of T cells in Graves' hyperthyroidism and ophthalmopathy. Study at large: The initial diagnosis was the point when peripheral blood was collected, ahead of any treatment. Study observations and caveats: Blood samples included most of the expanded thyroid clonotypes exceeding 0.001.

Aged 18 to 65, the patients had hyperthyroidism that was newly diagnosed and had lasted under 2 months. Blood was obtained at the first hyperthyroidism diagnosis, which preceded any ophthalmopathy symptoms. It was RNA transcripts that yielded the amplified TCR beta CDR3 regions. HTBI primers were employed in a first-round RT-PCR of the TCR CDR3. TCRdb redid the calling of the multiplex PCR reads with MiXCR, one entry per CDR3 protein. The table includes 160,000 or so distinct CDR3 sequences, over 7.5% detected once. CDR1 is SGHDT and CDR2 is YYEEEE in the germline V gene. With V trimmed by 3 bases and J by 7 bases, 4 bases remained unmatched. There are 14 residues in the CDR3. This clonotype has at least ten counts. Its antigen is currently unknown.

The chain carries TRBV5-6 and TRBJ2-1; 10 nucleotides match TRBD1. Sequenced input: blood. This TCR derives from a woman between 18 and 30 years old with Graves' hyperthyroidism that later progressed to Graves' ophthalmopathy. The CDR3 DNA reads TGTGCCAGCAGCTCGGGACAGGGGACGAATGAGCAGTTCTTC. Translated: CASSSGQGTNEQFF.